This T cell receptor (beta chain) emerged from a study of read filtering for tumor transcriptome and immune sequencing. This library used roughly 400 ng RNA and molecular barcoded adaptors spanning alpha/delta and beta/gamma chains. MiXCR, applied by TCRdb to the reads, yields one record per CDR3 protein. There are tens of thousands of distinct CDR3 sequences in the sample; about 18% occur only once, and 16% lies in the top ten. This clonotype was counted ten times or more. Trimming took off 1 base at V and 4 bases at J, with 9 bases between the two ends. The CDR3 sequence is 14 residues long. CDR1 SGHRS and CDR2 YFSETQ come from the germline V gene.

The sample was a population of CD138-negative cells sorted from bone marrow. The clonotype was recovered from a donor at least 40 years old with multiple myeloma. The chain uses TRBV5-1 and TRBJ1-5, with D uncertain. The CDR3 loop reads CASSLSFGNQPQHF. As DNA, the CDR3 is TGCGCCAGCAGCTTGTCGTTCGGGAATCAGCCCCAGCATTTT.